A selection of T cell receptor beta chains follows, all from one sample in a study of T cell changes during pregnancy in multiple sclerosis. Libraries were prepared by immunoSEQ multiplex PCR; TCRdb keeps only in-frame clonotypes and omits some of them. The profile covers about 80,000 clones, with around 92% appearing a single time and approximately 1.5% taken by the ten largest. This specimen consisted of peripheral blood, obtained before pregnancy. The source of these receptors is a female donor with multiple sclerosis, enrolled in a pregnancy study. Each CDR3 is given with its conserved first and last residue. Each record gives: D gene, clone size, CDR3 length, J gene, V gene, CDR3 DNA, CDR3 protein. D genes are given only for firm matches. A row's size may be missing; if present it is once, few, many or a size class.

D gene: TRBD1; clone size: .; CDR3 length: 16; J gene: TRBJ1-1; V gene: TRBV5-4; CDR3 DNA: TGTGCCAGCAGAAACGACAGGGAGATGGCCGGCACTGAAGCTTTCTTT; CDR3 protein: CASRNDREMAGTEAFF
D gene: .; clone size: .; CDR3 length: 16; J gene: TRBJ2-2; V gene: TRBV4-2; CDR3 DNA: TGTGCCAGCAGGGGGGAAGGGGGATTGAAAACCGGGGAGCTGTTTTTT; CDR3 protein: CASRGEGGLKTGELFF
D gene: TRBD1; clone size: .; CDR3 length: 18; J gene: TRBJ1-3; V gene: TRBV4-1; CDR3 DNA: TGCGCCAGCAGCCAAGGTCAACAGGGGCCAACCTCTGGAAACACCATATATTTT; CDR3 protein: CASSQGQQGPTSGNTIYF
D gene: TRBD1; clone size: .; CDR3 length: 14; J gene: TRBJ2-1; V gene: TRBV2; CDR3 DNA: TGTGCCAGCAGGAAGGGACAGGGACCGAATGAGCAGTTCTTC; CDR3 protein: CASRKGQGPNEQFF
D gene: .; clone size: .; CDR3 length: 13; J gene: TRBJ2-7; V gene: TRBV7-9; CDR3 DNA: TGTGCCAGCTCCCGCGGGCCCGCACGGGAGCAGTACTTC; CDR3 protein: CASSRGPAREQYF
D gene: TRBD2; clone size: .; CDR3 length: 15; J gene: TRBJ2-1; V gene: TRBV11-2; CDR3 DNA: TGTGCCACCCCACAAGGGCGGGGGGCCTCGGATGAGCAGTTCTTC; CDR3 protein: CATPQGRGASDEQFF
D gene: TRBD2; clone size: .; CDR3 length: 16; J gene: TRBJ2-5; V gene: TRBV9; CDR3 DNA: TGTGCCAGCAGCGTAGATCTGGGCGGGGGGTCAGAGACCCAGTACTTC; CDR3 protein: CASSVDLGGGSETQYF
D gene: TRBD1; clone size: .; CDR3 length: 16; J gene: TRBJ2-3; V gene: TRBV18; CDR3 DNA: TGTGCCAGCTCACCGAGGACAGGGGGGACCACAGATACGCAGTATTTT; CDR3 protein: CASSPRTGGTTDTQYF
D gene: TRBD2; clone size: .; CDR3 length: 14; J gene: TRBJ2-1; V gene: TRBV9; CDR3 DNA: TGTGCCAGCAGCGTAGATGCTAGCGGCGATGAGCAGTTCTTC; CDR3 protein: CASSVDASGDEQFF
D gene: .; clone size: once; CDR3 length: 12; J gene: TRBJ2-7; V gene: TRBV6-6; CDR3 DNA: TGTGCCAGCAGTTACACAGGATACGAGCAGTACTTC; CDR3 protein: CASSYTGYEQYF
D gene: TRBD1; clone size: .; CDR3 length: 15; J gene: TRBJ2-2; V gene: TRBV7-3; CDR3 DNA: TGTGCCAGCAGCCCAGACAGGGAACACACCGGGGAGCTGTTTTTT; CDR3 protein: CASSPDREHTGELFF
D gene: TRBD1; clone size: .; CDR3 length: 14; J gene: TRBJ1-4; V gene: TRBV6-6; CDR3 DNA: TGTGCCAGCAGTCCGACAGGGCTGGGTGAAAAACTGTTTTTT; CDR3 protein: CASSPTGLGEKLFF
D gene: .; clone size: few; CDR3 length: 13; J gene: TRBJ1-1; V gene: TRBV2; CDR3 DNA: TGTGCCAGCAGGATCAGGGGTAACACTGAAGCTTTCTTT; CDR3 protein: CASRIRGNTEAFF
D gene: .; clone size: .; CDR3 length: 13; J gene: TRBJ2-5; V gene: TRBV19; CDR3 DNA: TGTGCCAGTAGTGAAGGGAGACAAGAGACCCAGTACTTC; CDR3 protein: CASSEGRQETQYF
D gene: .; clone size: .; CDR3 length: 13; J gene: TRBJ1-3; V gene: TRBV2; CDR3 DNA: TGTGCCAGCAGAGGACAGCCTGGAAACACCATATATTTT; CDR3 protein: CASRGQPGNTIYF
D gene: TRBD2; clone size: .; CDR3 length: 14; J gene: TRBJ2-7; V gene: TRBV7-9; CDR3 DNA: TGTGCCAGCAGCTCCAGCGGGGGGGACCACGAGCAGTACTTC; CDR3 protein: CASSSSGGDHEQYF
D gene: TRBD1; clone size: .; CDR3 length: 16; J gene: TRBJ2-2; V gene: TRBV19; CDR3 DNA: TGTGCCAGTAGTTACCTACAGGGGAGGAACACCGGGGAGCTGTTTTTT; CDR3 protein: CASSYLQGRNTGELFF
D gene: TRBD1; clone size: once; CDR3 length: 17; J gene: TRBJ1-1; V gene: TRBV27; CDR3 DNA: TGTGCCAGCAGTTTAAATAGGGGGCGGATTGTCGGCACTGAAGCTTTCTTT; CDR3 protein: CASSLNRGRIVGTEAFF
D gene: TRBD2; clone size: .; CDR3 length: 16; J gene: TRBJ2-3; V gene: TRBV10-2; CDR3 DNA: TGCGCCAGCAGTGGCTCGTTTAGGACTAGCGGGGATACGCAGTATTTT; CDR3 protein: CASSGSFRTSGDTQYF
D gene: TRBD2; clone size: .; CDR3 length: 15; J gene: TRBJ2-1; V gene: TRBV2; CDR3 DNA: TGTGCCAGCAGTGAAGCCAGCGGGGGCCCAGGTGAGCAGTTCTTC; CDR3 protein: CASSEASGGPGEQFF
D gene: .; clone size: .; CDR3 length: 15; J gene: TRBJ1-6; V gene: TRBV6-5; CDR3 DNA: TGTGCCAGCAGTTACACGGCAGGGAGGAATTCACCCCTCCACTTT; CDR3 protein: CASSYTAGRNSPLHF
D gene: .; clone size: .; CDR3 length: 16; J gene: TRBJ2-5; V gene: TRBV5-6; CDR3 DNA: TGTGCCAGCAGCTTTAGGCTCGGGGTTTTCCAAGAGACCCAGTACTTC; CDR3 protein: CASSFRLGVFQETQYF
D gene: TRBD1; clone size: .; CDR3 length: 11; J gene: TRBJ1-2; V gene: TRBV30; CDR3 DNA: TGTGCCTGGAGTCAGGGGGCTGGCTACACCTTC; CDR3 protein: CAWSQGAGYTF
D gene: .; clone size: .; CDR3 length: 17; J gene: TRBJ1-3; V gene: TRBV19; CDR3 DNA: TGTGCCAGTACCCGAAGTACGGCAGGGCCGACTGGAAACACCATATATTTT; CDR3 protein: CASTRSTAGPTGNTIYF
D gene: TRBD1; clone size: .; CDR3 length: 15; J gene: TRBJ1-3; V gene: TRBV5-4; CDR3 DNA: TGTGCCAGCAGCTCCGGGACAGGCTCTGGAAACACCATATATTTT; CDR3 protein: CASSSGTGSGNTIYF
D gene: .; clone size: .; CDR3 length: 14; J gene: TRBJ2-2; V gene: TRBV2; CDR3 DNA: TGTGCCAGCAGTGAATTAGGGGGGGCCGGGGAGCTGTTTTTT; CDR3 protein: CASSELGGAGELFF
D gene: .; clone size: .; CDR3 length: 14; J gene: TRBJ2-1; V gene: TRBV5-5; CDR3 DNA: TGTGCCAGCAGCCCCGCCCCAACAGACAATGAGCAGTTCTTC; CDR3 protein: CASSPAPTDNEQFF
D gene: .; clone size: once; CDR3 length: 14; J gene: TRBJ1-1; V gene: TRBV5-4; CDR3 DNA: TGTGCCAGCAGCGGAAGGTCAGGGAACACTGAAGCTTTCTTT; CDR3 protein: CASSGRSGNTEAFF
D gene: TRBD1; clone size: .; CDR3 length: 18; J gene: TRBJ1-4; V gene: TRBV4-1; CDR3 DNA: TGCGCCAGCAGCCAAGCTGGGACAGGGGGCTTGACTAATGAAAAACTGTTTTTT; CDR3 protein: CASSQAGTGGLTNEKLFF
D gene: .; clone size: .; CDR3 length: 14; J gene: TRBJ1-6; V gene: TRBV6-1; CDR3 DNA: TGTGCCAGCAGACAACAGGGAAATAATTCACCCCTCCACTTT; CDR3 protein: CASRQQGNNSPLHF
D gene: TRBD1; clone size: .; CDR3 length: 13; J gene: TRBJ1-2; V gene: TRBV19; CDR3 DNA: TGTGCCAGTAGCGAACAGGGGAACTATGGCTACACCTTC; CDR3 protein: CASSEQGNYGYTF
D gene: TRBD1; clone size: .; CDR3 length: 15; J gene: TRBJ2-3; V gene: TRBV12-5; CDR3 DNA: TGTGCTAGTGCCGGTGGGGGCAGGGGGCTAGATACGCAGTATTTT; CDR3 protein: CASAGGGRGLDTQYF
D gene: .; clone size: .; CDR3 length: 12; J gene: TRBJ2-2; V gene: TRBV11-3; CDR3 DNA: TGTGCCAGCAGCTTAGATGAGGGGGAGCTGTTTTTT; CDR3 protein: CASSLDEGELFF
D gene: TRBD1; clone size: .; CDR3 length: 15; J gene: TRBJ1-1; V gene: TRBV2; CDR3 DNA: TGTGCCAGCAGTTTTACGGACAGGTGGGACACTGAAGCTTTCTTT; CDR3 protein: CASSFTDRWDTEAFF
D gene: TRBD1; clone size: .; CDR3 length: 14; J gene: TRBJ1-2; V gene: TRBV19; CDR3 DNA: TGTGCCAGTAGTATAGTGGGGACAGGGGCTGGCTACACCTTC; CDR3 protein: CASSIVGTGAGYTF
D gene: .; clone size: few; CDR3 length: 11; J gene: TRBJ1-5; V gene: TRBV7-6; CDR3 DNA: TGTGCCCTCTACGGGACTGGGCCCCAGCATTTT; CDR3 protein: CALYGTGPQHF
D gene: .; clone size: .; CDR3 length: 11; J gene: TRBJ1-4; V gene: TRBV19; CDR3 DNA: TGTGCCAGTACGATCGGTGAAAAACTGTTTTTT; CDR3 protein: CASTIGEKLFF
D gene: TRBD1; clone size: once; CDR3 length: 14; J gene: TRBJ1-3; V gene: TRBV2; CDR3 DNA: TGTGCCAGCAGTGTCGACAGGGCGGGAAACACCATATATTTT; CDR3 protein: CASSVDRAGNTIYF
D gene: .; clone size: .; CDR3 length: 16; J gene: TRBJ1-1; V gene: TRBV9; CDR3 DNA: TGTGCCAGCAGCGGCCCGGTGGAGGGGAAGGACACTGAAGCTTTCTTT; CDR3 protein: CASSGPVEGKDTEAFF
D gene: .; clone size: .; CDR3 length: 13; J gene: TRBJ1-4; V gene: TRBV2; CDR3 DNA: TGTGCCAGCAGAGAGGTCGTTAATGAAAAACTGTTTTTT; CDR3 protein: CASREVVNEKLFF
D gene: TRBD2; clone size: .; CDR3 length: 15; J gene: TRBJ2-1; V gene: TRBV6-1; CDR3 DNA: TGTGCCAGCAGTGAGACTAGCGGGGGGTACAATGAACAGTTCTTC; CDR3 protein: CASSETSGGYNEQFF